Listed below are T cell receptor beta chains from one sample, sequenced in a study of human T cells and chemical hapten exposure. A single record per CDR3 protein comes from TCRdb applying MiXCR to the 5' RACE reads. The repertoire holds 120,000 to 150,000 distinct CDR3 sequences, with 4.1% as singletons. All receptors come from a female donor in good health. Both conserved end residues are part of each CDR3. Fields, in order: V gene, D gene, CDR3 length, clone size, J gene, CDR3 protein, CDR3 DNA. A D gene is named only where the DNA matches it firmly. Rows give clone size only sometimes, using once, few, many, or a class for an expanded clone.

>TRBV2|.|17|many|TRBJ2-7
CASRAQPGYRGGYEQYF
TGTGCCAGCAGAGCCCAACCGGGGTACCGAGGGGGGTACGAGCAGTACTTC
>TRBV5-5|.|13|many|TRBJ1-2
CASSWGVNYGYTF
TGTGCCAGCAGCTGGGGGGTGAACTATGGCTACACCTTC
>TRBV4-2|.|16|many|TRBJ2-7
CASSHQRGGGGDEQYF
TGTGCCAGCAGCCACCAAAGAGGGGGGGGCGGAGACGAGCAGTACTTC
>TRBV3-1|.|15|many|TRBJ2-1
CASSQAIGPFNEQFF
TGTGCCAGCAGCCAAGCTATTGGACCCTTCAATGAGCAGTTCTTC
>TRBV20-1|TRBD2|14|few|TRBJ2-3
CSAQAGGVTDTQYF
TGCAGTGCCCAAGCGGGGGGTGTAACAGATACGCAGTATTTT
>TRBV14|.|16|many|TRBJ2-3
CASSQRTTGRTDTQYF
TGTGCCAGCAGCCAACGTACCACGGGGCGCACAGATACGCAGTATTTT
>TRBV7-9|TRBD1|15|few|TRBJ1-2
CASSHAGTGSYGYTF
TGTGCCAGCAGCCATGCCGGGACAGGGTCCTATGGCTACACCTTC
>TRBV5-1|.|15|few|TRBJ1-5
CASSLVPGQAQPQHF
TGCGCCAGCAGCTTGGTACCAGGCCAGGCTCAGCCCCAGCATTTT
>TRBV12-3/TRBV12-4|.|12|many|TRBJ1-2
CASSLGLYGYTF
TGTGCCAGCAGTTTGGGTCTTTATGGCTACACCTTC
>TRBV4-3|.|13|many|TRBJ2-1
CASSQGVVDEQFF
TGCGCCAGCAGCCAAGGAGTTGTAGATGAGCAGTTCTTC
>TRBV20-1|.|15|many|TRBJ2-7
CSASLPTSQRPEQYF
TGCAGTGCTAGCCTGCCCACCTCCCAGCGTCCCGAGCAGTACTTC
>TRBV6-2/TRBV6-3|.|13|many|TRBJ2-1
CATHQTRSGEQFF
TGTGCCACGCACCAAACCCGTAGTGGTGAGCAGTTCTTC
>TRBV7-2|TRBD1|14|.|TRBJ2-7
CASSFRTGPGEQYF
TGTGCCAGCAGCTTCAGGACAGGACCGGGGGAGCAGTACTTC
>TRBV20-1|TRBD1|12|few|TRBJ1-6
CSARQGNAPLHF
TGCAGTGCTCGACAGGGAAATGCACCCCTCCACTTT
>TRBV29-1|.|12|.|TRBJ2-1
CSVSFSGFRQFF
TGCAGCGTGAGCTTCTCAGGGTTTAGGCAGTTCTTC
>TRBV7-2|TRBD1|15|many|TRBJ1-3
CASSLDRGSGNTIYF
TGTGCCAGCAGCTTAGACAGGGGGTCTGGAAACACCATATATTTT
>TRBV28|TRBD1|15|many|TRBJ1-5
CASSLTGPLNQPQHF
TGTGCCAGCAGTCTGACAGGGCCCCTTAATCAGCCCCAGCATTTT
>TRBV7-6|.|16|many|TRBJ2-2
CASSQKQGSGTGELFF
TGTGCCAGCAGCCAAAAGCAGGGATCTGGCACCGGGGAGCTGTTTTTT
>TRBV6-5|.|14|many|TRBJ1-3
CASTRASSGNTIYF
TGTGCCAGCACCCGGGCTTCCTCTGGAAACACCATATATTTT
>TRBV11-3|.|15|few|TRBJ2-5
CASSPRGGRTETQYF
TGTGCCAGCAGCCCTAGAGGGGGGCGTACAGAGACCCAGTACTTC